This record covers a single T cell receptor (beta chain). This entry is derived from a study of cytomegalovirus exposure and HLA in healthy donors. Primers included in the PCR were 60 Vbeta and 13 Jbeta primers. Assay used: immunoSEQ multiplex PCR; TCRdb lists only in-frame clones, some missing. The table shows about 120,000 clones, with 65% occurring only once. Germline values: CDR1 MDHEN, CDR2 SYDVKM. V trimming: 4 bases; J trimming: 6 bases; junction bases outside the gene matches: 12. CDR3 size: 15 residues. This clonotype originated in a woman aged 40 to 55 in good health and CMV-seropositive. This chain joins TRBV28 and TRBJ2-7; TRBD1 agrees at 7 bases. Sequencing was carried out using PBMCs. CDR3 sequence: CASSSNRGWLGEQYF. As DNA, the CDR3 is TGTGCCAGCAGTTCGAACAGGGGCTGGCTCGGCGAGCAGTACTTC.